The 25 T cell receptor beta chains presented below share a single source sample, sequenced in a study of blood T cell repertoires in COVID-19. Generated by immunoSEQ multiplex PCR, the TCRdb table keeps only in-frame clones and is missing some. Of more than 25,000 clones detected, 70% to 85% appear once; the ten largest clones hold approximately 46%. The sample taken for sequencing was peripheral blood. These TCRs come from a woman over 75 with acute or convalescent COVID-19.

This clone was picked up one time. The CDR3: CASSLGPLRSYNSPLHF. The CDR3 DNA follows: TGTGCCAGCAGCTTGGGGCCTCTTCGCTCCTATAATTCACCCCTCCACTTT. V usage is TRBV3-1 (or the pseudogene TRBV3-2) and J usage is TRBJ1-6, with a tentative D call TRBD1 (5 bases). The length of the CDR3 is 17 residues. Trimming pared 5 bases from V and 0 bases from J, leaving 14 bases between. Germline V gives CDR1 LGHDT, CDR2 YNNKEL (reference sequence).

V gene TRBV2 combines with J gene TRBJ1-1; D gene uncertain. The CDR3 totals 13 residues. Germline loops: CDR1 SNHLY, CDR2 FYNNEI. The V end was cut by 8 bases, the J end by 7 bases, with 17 bases between. In nucleotides, the CDR3 is TGTGCCAGCTCCGGGAGGTTTCTAGGTGAAGCTTTCTTT. Translated: CASSGRFLGEAFF.

V gene TRBV2 combines with J gene TRBJ1-3, with TRBD1 identical over 8 bases. The germline V gene has CDR1 SNHLY and CDR2 FYNNEI. The CDR3 spans 15 residues. V gave up 6 bases and J gave up 9 bases; unmatched junction bases: 13. The CDR3 coding sequence is TGTGCCAGCAGCCAGGAGGACAGGGTACGAGGCACCATATATTTT. Translation: CASSQEDRVRGTIYF.

V and J are TRBV5-1 and TRBJ2-2; 9 bases align to TRBD1. Per the germline V gene, CDR1 is SGHRS and CDR2 is YFSETQ. The V segment lost 1 base and the J segment 6 bases; nucleotides outside the gene matches: 7. This CDR3 is 16 amino acids long. The CDR3 spells CASSLRGQGGSGELFF. CDR3 sequence (DNA): TGCGCCAGCAGCTTGCGGGGACAGGGCGGGTCCGGGGAGCTGTTTTTT.

The gene calls are TRBV21-1 and TRBJ2-2; TRBD1 reflects the table's D call only, with no check against the DNA. TRBV21-1 is termed a pseudogene. The CDR3 loop spans 14 amino acids. The CDR3 coding sequence is TGTGCCAGCAGCGGCAAACAGGGGGACGGGGAGCTGTTTTTT. It specifies CASSGKQGDGELFF.

The CDR3 spells CASSPDQSRVNYGYTF. The CDR3 nucleotides are TGTGCCAGCAGCCCGGACCAATCCAGGGTGAACTATGGCTACACCTTC. The chain is built from TRBV5-4 and TRBJ1-2; weak D call: TRBD1 (5 bases). V gave up 4 bases and J gave up 2 bases, with 18 bases separating them. Germline V gene sequence: CDR1 SGHNT, CDR2 YYREEE (reference sequence). This CDR3 contains 16 residues.

This chain joins TRBV6-5 and TRBJ1-1; the match to TRBD1 covers 11 bases. Germline V CDR1 and CDR2: MNHEY, SVGAGI. The CDR3 is 15 amino acids. Germline trimming cut 4 bases from V and 6 bases from J; bases unmatched to any gene: 7. The DNA for the CDR3 is TGTGCCAGCAGTTCCCGGGACAGGGGGTCGGCTGAAGCTTTCTTT. Protein product: CASSSRDRGSAEAFF.

In this sample, this clone turned up a few times. The chain carries TRBV27 and TRBJ1-2; 9 positions agree with TRBD1. Trimming at V came to 7 bases and at J to 4 bases, leaving 4 bases not matched to a gene. CDR3 length equals 13 residues. Germline V gene data show CDR1 as MNHEY and CDR2 as SMNVEV (reference sequence). CDR3 amino acids: CASNAGQGYGYTF. The DNA of the CDR3 is TGTGCCAGCAATGCGGGACAGGGCTATGGCTACACCTTC.

This chain links TRBV10-1 with TRBJ2-3; D may be TRBD2 (5 bases). With 9 bases removed from V and 2 bases from J, the gap between germline ends came to 15 bases. The V gene's germline CDR1 is WNHNN and CDR2 SYGVQD (reference sequence). The CDR3 is 14 amino acids. The chain's CDR3 is CASQDPRDTDTQYF. The CDR3 region has the DNA TGCGCCAGTCAGGACCCGAGGGACACAGATACGCAGTATTTT.

The genes are TRBV10-3 and TRBJ2-1; the match to TRBD1 covers 9 bases. The V and J ends lost 9 bases and 5 bases, in that order; junction bases with no gene match: 14. This CDR3 is 16 amino acids long. The germline V gene has CDR1 ENHRY and CDR2 SYGVKD. DNA for the CDR3: TGTGCCATTGCCGAACCGGGACAGGGAAGGGACAATGAGCAGTTCTTC. Encoded protein: CAIAEPGQGRDNEQFF.

The V and J genes are TRBV4-1 and TRBJ1-1; 7 positions match TRBD1. Germline trimming cut 4 bases from V and 3 bases from J; bases unmatched to any gene: 2. The CDR3 consists of 13 residues. Germline lookup yields CDR1 MGHRA and CDR2 YSYEKL. CDR3 nucleotide sequence: TGCGCCAGCAGCCTCGGGACAGACACTGAAGCTTTCTTT. As protein: CASSLGTDTEAFF.

This clone was recorded a few times. The chain is built from TRBV28 and TRBJ1-1, with TRBD1 matching 10 bases. This CDR3 is built from 16 residues. Per germline, CDR1 MDHEN and CDR2 SYDVKM. J was trimmed by 5 bases and V by 6 bases; bases with no gene match: 12. The CDR3 region has the DNA TGTGCCAGCAGCTACAATCCGACAGGGGGCAGAACTGAAGCTTTCTTT. As protein: CASSYNPTGGRTEAFF.

This chain uses TRBV5-1 with TRBJ2-3; TRBD2 is a possible D gene (5 bases). The CDR3 extends over 11 amino acids. The ends were cut back, 7 bases at V and 5 bases at J, with 8 bases in the middle. CDR1 is SGHRS and CDR2 is YFSETQ in the germline V gene. The CDR3: CASQEGDTQYF. Written as DNA, the CDR3 is TGCGCCAGCCAAGAGGGAGATACGCAGTATTTT. The variable domain in full, completed from reference TRBV5-1 and TRBJ2-3, reads KAGVTQTPRYLIKTRGQQVTLSCSPISGHRSVSWYQQTPGQGLQFLFEYFSETQRNKGNFPGRFSGRQFSNSRSEMNVSTLELGDSALYLCASQEGDTQYFGPGTRLTVL.

V gene TRBV14 combines with J gene TRBJ2-7; the match to TRBD2 covers 7 bases. With V trimmed by 4 bases and J by 11 bases, 5 bases remained unmatched. CDR3 length: 11 residues. From germline, CDR1 is SGHDN and CDR2 FVKESK. CDR3: CASSPGTTEYF. The CDR3 nucleotides read TGTGCCAGCAGCCCCGGGACTACTGAGTACTTC.

The rearrangement joins TRBV27 to TRBJ1-5, with 12 bases fitting TRBD1. V gave up 4 bases and J gave up 6 bases; unmatched junction bases: 7. Germline V CDR1 and CDR2: MNHEY, SMNVEV (reference sequence). There are 16 residues in the CDR3. The CDR3 region has the DNA TGTGCCAGCAGTTCCGCCGGGACAGGGGGCCCTCAGCCCCAGCATTTT. Protein product: CASSSAGTGGPQPQHF.

V is TRBV7-9 and J is TRBJ1-3; tentative D call: TRBD1 (5 bases). The germline CDR1 and CDR2 sequences are SEHNR and FQNEAQ (reference sequence). Trimming removed 3 bases at V and 2 bases at J, with 11 bases between. The CDR3 has 15 residues. The CDR3 bases are TGTGCCAGCAGCTTCTGGGGCGGGACTGGAAACACCATATATTTT. Translated: CASSFWGGTGNTIYF.

The chain joins TRBV2 to TRBJ1-1; possible D gene TRBD1, 5 bases. Germline CDR1 SNHLY, CDR2 FYNNEI. The CDR3 sequence is 13 residues long. CDR3 nucleotides: TGTGTCCAGCAGGGCTCAGAAGTGACTGAAGCTTTCTTT. As protein: CVQQGSEVTEAFF.

The J gene is TRBJ1-2, the V gene TRBV2; 7 bases are shared with TRBD1. Germline V gives CDR1 SNHLY, CDR2 FYNNEI. J gave up 4 bases and V 6 bases, and 2 bases lay outside the gene matches. The CDR3 is 12 residues long. As DNA, the CDR3 is TGTGCCAGCAGAGGACAGGTCTATGGCTACACCTTC. Amino acid sequence: CASRGQVYGYTF.

This sequence joins TRBV14 and TRBJ2-5, with 7 bases identical to TRBD2. V shed 7 bases, J shed 3 bases, and the junction held 11 bases outside the gene matches. This CDR3 region has 15 residues. Germline V gives CDR1 SGHDN, CDR2 FVKESK. The CDR3: CASNKAGGTEETQYF. CDR3 sequence (DNA): TGTGCCAGCAATAAAGCCGGGGGGACGGAAGAGACCCAGTACTTC.

The chain links TRBV11-2 to TRBJ2-5; 13 positions match TRBD2. The CDR3 covers 14 residues. Germline V CDR1 and CDR2: SGHAT, FQNNGV. V was clipped by 3 bases and J by 11 bases; unmatched bases: 6. The CDR3 reads CASSLGLAGPFQYF. DNA for the CDR3: TGTGCCAGCAGCTTGGGACTAGCGGGACCTTTTCAGTACTTC.

V is TRBV5-1 and J is TRBJ1-1; a weak D match, TRBD1 (6 bases). This CDR3 has 14 residues. V lost 4 bases, J lost 1 base, and 11 bases lay in between. CDR1 and CDR2 (germline): SGHRS, YFSETQ. The CDR3 bases are TGCGCCAGCAGCGAGGGGGAATGGAACACTGAAGCTTTCTTT. Translating it yields CASSEGEWNTEAFF.

This chain uses TRBV23-1 with TRBJ1-5; 10 bases match TRBD1. TRBV23-1 is an ORF, with its function uncertain. Trimming removed 2 bases from V and 2 bases from J; junction bases left unmatched: 12. This CDR3 is built from 19 residues. Here the CDR3 DNA reads TGCGCCAGCAGTCAACCCGCAGGACAGGGGGGGAATGGCAATCAGCCCCAGCATTTT. Translation gives CASSQPAGQGGNGNQPQHF.

This chain connects TRBV6-5 to TRBJ2-3; a possible D gene is TRBD1 (5 bases). The germline V gene has CDR1 MNHEY and CDR2 SVGAGI. V lost 10 bases to trimming and J lost 2 bases, with 19 bases between them. CDR3 size: 15 residues. The CDR3 sequence is CATGSRPGNTDTQYF. In DNA form, the CDR3 reads TGTGCCACCGGCTCCAGGCCAGGGAACACAGATACGCAGTATTTT.

This chain uses TRBV11-2 with TRBJ2-3; TRBD2 might be the D (5 bases). The CDR3 totals 12 residues. The germline V and J ends were trimmed by 1 base and 6 bases, with 5 bases remaining between them. Germline CDR1 reads SGHAT; CDR2 reads FQNNGV. The CDR3 reads CASSLGGDTQYF. Written as DNA, the CDR3 is TGTGCCAGCAGCTTAGGCGGGGATACGCAGTATTTT.

This chain joins TRBV5-1 and TRBJ1-4; the D is unclear. Germline V gene lookup returns CDR1 SGHRS and CDR2 YFSETQ. V lost 5 bases to trimming and J lost 0 bases, with 8 bases between them. The CDR3 is 14 residues long. CDR3 sequence reads: CASRSSPTNEKLFF. Written as DNA, the CDR3 is TGCGCCAGCAGGTCCTCTCCAACTAATGAAAAACTGTTTTTT.